A selection of T cell receptor beta chains follows, all from one sample in a study of control samples from healthy donors and cancer patients. Clones were read by immunoSEQ multiplex PCR, and TCRdb kept only the in-frame ones, dropping some. Of approximately 170,000 clones listed, around 90% were seen once; the top ten hold approximately 1.4%. The specimen was blood. The receptors come from a woman in her forties or fifties in good health. The conserved cysteine and the conserved F or W are not part of the CDR3 here. A D gene is named only where the DNA matches it firmly.

d_call	v_call	j_call	cdr3_aa
TRBD1	TRBV29-1	TRBJ2-3	SVEEARDRATDTQY
.	TRBV10-3	TRBJ2-7	AISGDTSYEQY
.	TRBV7-2	TRBJ1-5	ASRSTFDQPQH
.	TRBV29-1	TRBJ1-5	SVSSGWAIQPQH
.	TRBV2	TRBJ2-4	ASSDLGDIQY
.	TRBV6-5	TRBJ2-1	ASSRDISYNEQF
.	TRBV6-5	TRBJ1-4	ASMRGGSSEKLF
.	TRBV28	TRBJ1-4	ASSSPHGEANEKLF
TRBD1	TRBV5-1	TRBJ1-1	ASSLGQGGTEAF
TRBD1	TRBV5-1	TRBJ1-5	ASSTVPGQGQPQH
.	TRBV7-8	TRBJ2-1	ASSLSRRTEQF
.	TRBV15	TRBJ2-1	ATSRRGKKF
.	TRBV9	TRBJ2-5	ASSSQGGGSQETQY
.	TRBV4-1	TRBJ1-2	ASSHGRLANYGYT
.	TRBV19	TRBJ2-7	ASTNGNRAGEQY
TRBD1	TRBV5-1	TRBJ2-5	ASSYGQGETQY
.	TRBV3-1/TRBV3-2	TRBJ2-2	ASSQVYTGELF
.	TRBV28	TRBJ1-5	ASNRGNQPQH
.	TRBV5-1	TRBJ2-6	ASSLEAPGANVLT
.	TRBV28	TRBJ2-7	ASSPPTSSGYEQY
.	TRBV7-8	TRBJ2-3	ASSLEWGGTDTQY
.	TRBV4-3	TRBJ2-1	ASSQDRQDGDNEQF
.	TRBV7-9	TRBJ1-1	ASSPPSGTEAF
.	TRBV5-1	TRBJ2-5	ASSLEGSQETQY
.	TRBV21-1	TRBJ2-1	ASSKSRGASSYNEQF
TRBD2	TRBV5-1	TRBJ2-5	ASSLHGRGSEETQY
TRBD2	TRBV19	TRBJ2-7	ASSTASGFYEQY
TRBD1	TRBV2	TRBJ2-5	ASTQGLVMGQRFEETQY